The T cell receptor (beta chain) under discussion was sequenced for a study of cytomegalovirus exposure and HLA in healthy donors. Broader study findings: Presence/absence analyses took donor sequencing depth as roughly uniform. Researchers counted some 150 TCR beta chains as cytomegalovirus-associated. After further analysis at a later stage, 16,951 TCR beta sequences were associated with HLA alleles at 0.05 false discovery rate.

This PCR relied on a set of 60 Vbeta primers and 13 Jbeta primers. The table came from immunoSEQ multiplex PCR; TCRdb's copy has only in-frame clones and leaves some out. This table holds some 180,000 clones, around 80% found once. About this clone: The antigen is not known.

The clonotype comes from a woman in her 30s in good health and CMV-seropositive. Sequenced: PBMCs.

The CDR3 bases are TGCGCCAGCAGCCAAAACGCGGAGGGGGCGAGCAATCAGCCCCAGCATTTT. Translation: CASSQNAEGASNQPQHF. The J gene is TRBJ1-5, the V gene TRBV4-3, with 7 bases that match TRBD1. The CDR3 has 17 residues. V was pared by 2 bases and J by 1 base, with 8 bases of the junction left unmatched. Germline CDR1 reads LGHNA; CDR2 reads YSLEER.